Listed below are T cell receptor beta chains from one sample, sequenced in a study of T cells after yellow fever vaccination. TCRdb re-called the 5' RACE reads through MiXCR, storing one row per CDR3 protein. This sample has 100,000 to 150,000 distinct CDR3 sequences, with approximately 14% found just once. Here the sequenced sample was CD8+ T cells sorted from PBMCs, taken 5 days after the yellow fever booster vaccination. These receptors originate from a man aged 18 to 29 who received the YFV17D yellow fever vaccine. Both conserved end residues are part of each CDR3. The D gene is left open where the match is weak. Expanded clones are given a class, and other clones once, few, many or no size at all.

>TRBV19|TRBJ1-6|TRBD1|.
TGTGCCAGTACTTTGGGGACAGCTAATTCACCCCTCCACTTT
CASTLGTANSPLHF
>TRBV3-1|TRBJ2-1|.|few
TGTGCCAGCAGCCCCGATTACAATGAGCAGTTCTTC
CASSPDYNEQFF
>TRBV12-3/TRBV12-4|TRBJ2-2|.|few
TGTGCCAGCACACCTAGAGTGGCCACCGGGGAGCTGTTTTTT
CASTPRVATGELFF
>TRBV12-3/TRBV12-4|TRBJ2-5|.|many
TGTGCCAGCAGGCCTGTCGGACAAGAGACCCAGTACTTC
CASRPVGQETQYF
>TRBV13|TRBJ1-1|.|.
TGTGCCAGCAGCTTAGGCCTCGCCCCCAGCCCTGAAGCTTTCTTT
CASSLGLAPSPEAFF
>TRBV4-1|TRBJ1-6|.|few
TGCGCCAGCAGCCAAGATGGGGGCCTAAGCGGCTCCTATAATTCACCCCTCCACTTT
CASSQDGGLSGSYNSPLHF
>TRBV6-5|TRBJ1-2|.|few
TGTGCCAGCAGTTACGGCACAGGGAACTATGGCTACACCTTC
CASSYGTGNYGYTF
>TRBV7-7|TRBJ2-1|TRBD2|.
TGTGCTAGCAGCGACCTTGCGGCGGGGGGGAGCAATGAGCAGTTCTTC
CASSDLAAGGSNEQFF
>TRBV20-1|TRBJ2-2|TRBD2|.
TGCAGTGCTAGAGCTGGGACTAGCGGGGGCGCGAACACCGGGGAGCTGTTTTTT
CSARAGTSGGANTGELFF
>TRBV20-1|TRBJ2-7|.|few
TGCAGTGCTCCGGACGGGTACGAGCAGTACTTC
CSAPDGYEQYF
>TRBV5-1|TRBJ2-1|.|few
TGCGCCAGCAGCTCCGGTACGGGGGGCCGATACAATGAGCAGTTCTTC
CASSSGTGGRYNEQFF
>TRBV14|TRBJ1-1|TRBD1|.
TGTGCCAGCAGCCCTGGGACAGCCTACACTGAAGCTTTCTTT
CASSPGTAYTEAFF
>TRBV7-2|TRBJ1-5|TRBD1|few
TGTGCCAGCAGCCGGACAGGGGGCTATAGCAATCAGCCCCAGCATTTT
CASSRTGGYSNQPQHF
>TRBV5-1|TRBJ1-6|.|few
TGCGCCAGCAGCAGACCGGGACTTGAGGACCCCCTCCACTTT
CASSRPGLEDPLHF
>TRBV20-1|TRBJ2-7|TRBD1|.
TGCAGTGCTAGAGATACGGGACAGGGGAAATACGAGCAGTACTTC
CSARDTGQGKYEQYF
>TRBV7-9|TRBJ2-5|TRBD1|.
TGTGCCAGCAGCGCCGACAGGGGTAGAGAGACCCAGTACTTC
CASSADRGRETQYF
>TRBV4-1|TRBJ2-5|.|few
TGCGCCAGCAGCCAACGCGGGGCCGTCCAAGAGACCCAGTACTTC
CASSQRGAVQETQYF
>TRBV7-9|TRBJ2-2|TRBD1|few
TGTGCCAGCAGCACGCCGACAGGGGGTGACGGGGAGCTGTTTTTT
CASSTPTGGDGELFF
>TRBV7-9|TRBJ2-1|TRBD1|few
TGTGCCAGCCACAGGCAACAGGGGCAAAACAATGAGCAGTTCTTC
CASHRQQGQNNEQFF
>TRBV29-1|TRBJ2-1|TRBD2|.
TGCAGCGTTGGAGGCCCCGAGCGGGGGGGCAGGGATGAGCAGTTCTTC
CSVGGPERGGRDEQFF
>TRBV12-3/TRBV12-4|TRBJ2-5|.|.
TGTGCCAGCAGTTTTAGTTCCGGAAGACAAGAGACCCAGTACTTC
CASSFSSGRQETQYF
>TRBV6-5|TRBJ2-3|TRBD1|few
TGTGCCAGCAGTTACTACAGGGGGCCCACAGATACGCAGTATTTT
CASSYYRGPTDTQYF
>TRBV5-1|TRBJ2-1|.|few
TGCGCCAGCAGCTTGGCCGGGCAGCATACTTACAATGAGCAGTTCTTC
CASSLAGQHTYNEQFF
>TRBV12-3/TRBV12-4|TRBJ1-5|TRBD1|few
TGTGCCAGCAGGTTCGCTGGACAGGGGGCACAGCCCCAGCATTTT
CASRFAGQGAQPQHF
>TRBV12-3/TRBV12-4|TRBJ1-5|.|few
TGTGCCAGCAGGCGGGACGGTAGCAATCAGCCCCAGCATTTT
CASRRDGSNQPQHF
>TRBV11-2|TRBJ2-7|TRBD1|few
TGTGCCAGCAACGTCCCCTGGACAGGCGCGGGCGAGCAGTACTTC
CASNVPWTGAGEQYF
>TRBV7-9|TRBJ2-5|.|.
TGTGCCAGCAGCTTGGTTGGGTACCAAGAGACCCAGTACTTC
CASSLVGYQETQYF
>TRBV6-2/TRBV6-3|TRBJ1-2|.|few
TGTGCCAGCAGTCTAGGAGGGGTTCGAAATGGCTACACCTTC
CASSLGGVRNGYTF
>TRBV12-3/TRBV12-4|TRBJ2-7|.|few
TGTGCCAGCAGTTTTTCTGGCGAGCAGTACTTC
CASSFSGEQYF
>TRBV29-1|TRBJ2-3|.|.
TGCAGCGTTGAAGAGGTTGGAACAGAACATTATACGCAGTATTTT
CSVEEVGTEHYTQYF
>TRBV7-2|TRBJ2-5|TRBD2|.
TGTGCCAGCAGCTTCCGGGGGGGCCATGAGACCCAGTACTTC
CASSFRGGHETQYF
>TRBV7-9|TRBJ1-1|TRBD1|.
TGTGCCAGCAGCAGCCGGGAAGGACAGGGGAGGATGAACACTGAAGCTTTCTTT
CASSSREGQGRMNTEAFF
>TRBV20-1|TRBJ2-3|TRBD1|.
TGCAGTGCTAGAGACCCGGGACAGAGCACAGATACGCAGTATTTT
CSARDPGQSTDTQYF
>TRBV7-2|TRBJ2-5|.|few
TGTGCCAGCAGCTATCCCGGGCCCAAAACCGAGACCCAGTACTTC
CASSYPGPKTETQYF
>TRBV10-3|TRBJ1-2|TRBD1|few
TGTGCCATCAGGGAGTACAGGGGGAGCAACTATGGCTACACCTTC
CAIREYRGSNYGYTF
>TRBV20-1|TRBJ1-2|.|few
TGCAGTGCTATAAAGCCTAACTATGGCTACACCTTC
CSAIKPNYGYTF
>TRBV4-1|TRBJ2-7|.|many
TGCGCCAGCAGCCTAGTCATCGGCCAGGGCTACGAGCAGTACTTC
CASSLVIGQGYEQYF
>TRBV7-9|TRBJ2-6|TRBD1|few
TGTGCCAGCAGTTCCGGACAGGGGGGATCTGGGGCCAACGTCCTGACTTTC
CASSSGQGGSGANVLTF
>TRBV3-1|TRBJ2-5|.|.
TGTGCCAGCAGCCAAAAACCCCCAGGGACACAAGAGACCCAGTACTTC
CASSQKPPGTQETQYF
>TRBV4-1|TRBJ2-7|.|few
TGCGCCAGCAGCCAAGTCCGGGGCCCCTACGAGCAGTACTTC
CASSQVRGPYEQYF
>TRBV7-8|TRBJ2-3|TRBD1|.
TGTGCCAGCAGCATAGTACAGGGGGCATCAGATACGCAGTATTTT
CASSIVQGASDTQYF
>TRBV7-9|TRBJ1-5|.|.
TGTGCCAGCAGCAACCTGGATCAGCCCCAGCATTTT
CASSNLDQPQHF
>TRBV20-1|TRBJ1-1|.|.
TGCAGTGCTAGTCCGGGGTGGGGAACTGAAGCTTTCTTT
CSASPGWGTEAFF
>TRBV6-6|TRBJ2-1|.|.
TGTGCCAGCAGTTTTAGGGATGAGCAGTTCTTC
CASSFRDEQFF
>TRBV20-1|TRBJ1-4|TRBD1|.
TGCAGTGCTAGTACGCCGACAGGGGATGAAAAACTGTTTTTT
CSASTPTGDEKLFF
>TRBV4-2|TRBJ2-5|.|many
TGTGCCAGCAGCCAAGTGGGGGGAGAAGAGACCCAGTACTTC
CASSQVGGEETQYF